This record concerns one T cell receptor delta chain sequence. Antigen unknown. RNA was extracted from the cells and then reverse transcribed. Multiplex PCR used pooled V-gene forward primers and a constant-region reverse primer to amplify CDR3s. TCRdb re-called the multiplex PCR reads via CATT. Among some 73,000 delta-chain clones listed, around 32% were seen once. Trimming cost V 4 bases and J 0 bases; bases outside gene matches: 4. Germline V gene sequence: CDR1 TSWWSYY, CDR2 QGS. CDR3 length: 15 amino acids. Thymocytes were sorted as CD3+ TCRVdelta1+ TCRVdelta2- after alphabeta T cell depletion. The data are from a study of Vδ1+ human thymocytes. Overall study results and limits: Approximately 20% of thymic delta-chain sequences were Vdelta2, with few Vdelta3, unlike blood Vdelta1+ controls. Thymic TRG and TRD repertoires appeared highly polyclonal.

The chain links TRDV1 to TRDJ1; 8 bases agree with TRDD3. Specimen: Vdelta1+ gamma-delta thymocytes from the thymus. Noted subset: FACS-sorted CD3+ TCRalphabeta- TCRVdelta1+ TCRVdelta2- thymocytes. The TCR originated in a boy younger than two who had congenital heart surgery. CDR3 DNA: TGTGCTCTTGGGGCCCTGGGGGACAACACCGATAAACTCATCTTT. Translated: CALGALGDNTDKLIF.